These 30 T cell receptor beta chains were sequenced from one sample in a study of CD8+CD57+ T cells in acquired aplastic anemia. The study profiled TCR beta VDJ and CDR3 using genomic DNA as template. One entry per CDR3 protein results from TCRdb running MiXCR on the reads. Among about 200,000 distinct CDR3 sequences listed, 65% were seen once. Patients who underwent sequencing had shown CD8+CD57+ cell expansion by flow cytometry. What was sequenced was sorted CD4+, CD8+, or CD8+CD57+ T cells (not recorded which) from PBMCs. These receptor sequences come from a human donor with aplastic anemia.

The chain employs TRBV24-1 and TRBJ1-2, with a weak D call TRBD1 (5 bases). This CDR3 is built from 11 residues. The V gene lost 11 bases and the J gene lost 6 bases, with 12 bases spanning the gap. Germline-derived CDR1 and CDR2 are KGHDR and SFDVKD. The CDR3 spells CASSSTDGYTF. The CDR3 region has the DNA TGTGCCAGCTCATCGACAGATGGCTACACCTTC.

This chain connects TRBV6-5 to TRBJ2-5; tentatively, D is TRBD1 (6 bases). The CDR3 covers 14 residues. The ends were cut back, 5 bases at V and 5 bases at J, with 15 bases in the middle. Germline CDR1 and CDR2: MNHEY and SVGAGI. This CDR3 reads CASSRGYRSETQYF. The DNA for the CDR3 is TGTGCCAGCAGTAGGGGGTACAGATCGGAGACCCAGTACTTC.

The J gene is TRBJ2-1, the V gene TRBV19, with TRBD1 identical over 9 bases. Germline CDR1 is LNHDA and CDR2 is SQIVND (reference sequence). The CDR3 contains 15 residues. The J segment lost 10 bases and the V segment lost 1 base, leaving 8 bases of the junction unmatched. CDR3 region: CASSIGGTGKKEQFF. Here the CDR3 DNA reads TGTGCCAGTAGTATAGGGGGGACAGGGAAGAAGGAGCAGTTCTTC. Full variable domain (remainder filled in from reference TRBV19 and TRBJ2-1): DGGITQSPKYLFRKEGQNVTLSCEQNLNHDAMYWYRQDPGQGLRLIYYSQIVNDFQKGDIAEGYSVSREKKESFPLTVTSAQKNPTAFYLCASSIGGTGKKEQFFGPGTRLTVL.

This clonotype was observed a handful of times. This chain connects TRBV20-1 to TRBJ2-1, with no clear D. This CDR3 contains 15 residues. Germline loops: CDR1 DFQATT, CDR2 SNEGSKA (reference sequence). Trimming took off 1 base at V and 3 bases at J, with 13 bases between the two ends. CDR3 DNA: TGCAGTGCTAGAGGCGGAACAATCAGCTACAATGAGCAGTTCTTC. It codes for CSARGGTISYNEQFF.

The chain employs TRBV20-1 and TRBJ1-1; the D is unclear. Trimming left V 0 bases short and J 3 bases short, with 5 bases between. From germline, CDR1 is DFQATT and CDR2 SNEGSKA (reference sequence). There are 12 residues in the CDR3. This CDR3 is CSARDLHTEAFF. CDR3 nucleotide sequence: TGCAGTGCTAGAGATCTCCACACTGAAGCTTTCTTT.

The CDR3 here is CASSLGGQGVGTQYF. The CDR3 DNA sequence: TGTGCCAGCAGCTTAGGGGGACAGGGGGTCGGGACCCAGTACTTC. The chain uses TRBV7-9 and TRBJ2-5; the match to TRBD1 covers 11 bases. This CDR3 spans 15 amino acids. After removal of 1 base from V and 7 bases from J, the junction contained 5 bases not matched to a gene. Per germline, CDR1 SEHNR and CDR2 FQNEAQ (reference sequence).

This clonotype came up a few times. The rearrangement uses TRBV20-1 and TRBJ2-7; 10 nucleotides agree with TRBD2. The germline CDR1 and CDR2 sequences are DFQATT and SNEGSKA (reference sequence). This CDR3 has 12 amino acids. The CDR3 DNA reads TGCAGCAGCGGGGGGGCCGCCTACGAGCAGTACTTC. This encodes CSSGGAAYEQYF.

This clonotype was seen a single time. CDR3 sequence (DNA): TGTGCCAGCAGCTTAAGGCCGGCGGTTGGCTCCTACGAGCAGTACTTC. Translating it yields CASSLRPAVGSYEQYF. This chain uses TRBV7-2 with TRBJ2-7; D call uncertain. Trimming left V 2 bases short and J 0 bases short, with 14 bases between. The CDR3 has 16 amino acids. Germline CDR1 and CDR2: SGHTA and FQGNSA.

The chain is built from TRBV15 and TRBJ1-5; 9 nucleotides match TRBD1. This CDR3 is built from 17 residues. V was pared by 3 bases and J by 7 bases, with 13 bases of the junction left unmatched. The germline CDR1 and CDR2 sequences are LNHNV and YYDKDF (reference sequence). CDR3 DNA sequence: TGTGCCACCAGCAGCTCCCGGTGGACAGGGGAGAGCCAGCCCCAGCATTTT. Protein: CATSSSRWTGESQPQHF.

J is TRBJ1-1 and V is TRBV5-1; TRBD1 is a possible D gene (5 bases). Per the germline V gene, CDR1 is SGHRS and CDR2 is YFSETQ. This CDR3 is 13 amino acids long. Trimming stripped 7 bases from V and 4 bases from J, with 14 bases between. CDR3 loop: CASLGGFGTEAFF. CDR3 DNA sequence: TGCGCCAGCCTTGGGGGGTTCGGCACTGAAGCTTTCTTT.

This clonotype was observed a single time. CDR3 region: CASSPNWSSYEQYF. CDR3 DNA sequence: TGTGCCAGCAGCCCTAATTGGAGCTCCTACGAGCAGTACTTC. The V call is TRBV11-2, the J call TRBJ2-7; D unclear. This CDR3 region has 14 residues. V was pared by 5 bases and J by 0 bases, with 11 bases between. Looked up from germline, CDR1 is SGHAT and CDR2 is FQNNGV.

This clonotype showed up just a few times. The chain employs TRBV6-6 and TRBJ2-5; 8 bases fit TRBD1. Germline CDR1 and CDR2: MNHNY and SVGAGI (reference sequence). Trimming cost V 0 bases and J 1 base; bases outside gene matches: 4. The CDR3 has 16 residues. The CDR3 protein is CASSYSTGQGQETQYF. CDR3 bases: TGTGCCAGCAGTTACTCGACTGGACAGGGCCAAGAGACCCAGTACTTC.

The chain combines TRBV10-1 with TRBJ2-7; 9 positions agree with TRBD1. With 4 bases clipped from V and 5 bases from J, the junction kept 12 bases outside the gene matches. Per germline, CDR1 WNHNN and CDR2 SYGVQD (reference sequence). There are 16 residues in the CDR3. CDR3 region: CASSGRSGTGINEQYF. Here the CDR3 DNA reads TGCGCCAGCAGTGGTAGGTCTGGGACAGGGATCAACGAGCAGTACTTC.

CDR3 in amino acids: CASSQETGNQPQHF. DNA of the CDR3: TGTGCCAGCAGCCAAGAGACAGGCAATCAGCCCCAGCATTTT. The chain is built from TRBV4-2 and TRBJ1-5, with D tentatively TRBD1 (5 bases). Between the trimmed V and J ends, which lost 0 bases and 2 bases, there was a span of 5 bases. This CDR3 is 14 amino acids long. Germline V gene data show CDR1 as LGHNA and CDR2 as YNFKEQ.

The chain uses TRBV7-2 and TRBJ2-5; perhaps TRBD1 as D (6 bases). V shed 5 bases and J shed 4 bases, with 23 bases lying between them. The CDR3 runs to 17 residues. Germline assignment: CDR1 SGHTA and CDR2 FQGNSA. The CDR3: CASSPSSPRGRGETQYF. Written as DNA, the CDR3 is TGTGCCAGCAGCCCATCGAGCCCCAGGGGCAGGGGAGAGACCCAGTACTTC.

The J gene is TRBJ2-1, the V gene TRBV19; perhaps TRBD1 as D (6 bases). This CDR3 has 14 residues. Per germline, CDR1 LNHDA and CDR2 SQIVND (reference sequence). V was pared by 3 bases and J by 7 bases, with 13 bases between. In DNA form, the CDR3 reads TGTGCCAGTAGTATCGGTACAGGGAGAAATGAGCAGTTCTTC. Residues: CASSIGTGRNEQFF.

This clonotype was seen many times. The chain is built from TRBV12-3 or TRBV12-4 and TRBJ2-7, with D perhaps matching TRBD1 or TRBD2 (5 bases each). V lost 6 bases and J lost 3, with 18 bases in between. The CDR3 is 15 residues long. CDR3 coding DNA: TGTGCCAGCAGCCACCTTGGGACCGGTAACTACGAGCAGTACTTC. Its protein product is CASSHLGTGNYEQYF.

The J gene is TRBJ2-1, the V gene TRBV14, with D perhaps matching TRBD1 or TRBD2 (5 bases each). This CDR3 has 13 amino acids. V lost 6 bases and J 10 bases, leaving 16 bases between the germline ends. The germline V gene has CDR1 SGHDN and CDR2 FVKESK. The CDR3 DNA sequence: TGTGCCAGCAGGCTGACCGGGACCCTCGAGCAGTTCTTC. It encodes CASRLTGTLEQFF.

The chain is built from TRBV7-6 and TRBJ1-2; D unclear. The V end lost 7 bases, the J end lost 8 bases, and 17 bases lay between the germline ends. This CDR3 region has 13 residues. CDR1 is SGHVS, CDR2 FNYEAQ, per germline. In DNA form, the CDR3 reads TGTGCCAGCACTGAGACTGCTATGTCAGGCTACACCTTC. Protein: CASTETAMSGYTF. Full variable domain (missing parts from reference TRBV7-6 and TRBJ1-2): GAGVSQSPRYKVTKRGQDVALRCDPISGHVSLYWYRQALGQGPEFLTYFNYEAQQDKSGLPNDRFSAERPEGSISTLTIQRTEQRDSAMYRCASTETAMSGYTFGSGTRLTVV.

The rearrangement links TRBV2 to TRBJ2-1, with D maybe TRBD2 (5 bases). Trimming removed 0 bases at V and 10 bases at J, with 10 bases between. CDR3 length: 13 amino acids. Looked up from germline, CDR1 is SNHLY and CDR2 is FYNNEI. The CDR3 loop reads CASSEATGNEQFF. The CDR3 DNA follows: TGTGCCAGCAGTGAAGCGACGGGGAACGAGCAGTTCTTC.

The chain employs TRBV24-1 and TRBJ2-5, with 13 bases fitting TRBD2. The ends lost 4 bases at V and 3 bases at J; junction bases unmatched: 7. This CDR3 region has 17 residues. The germline gives CDR1 KGHDR, CDR2 SFDVKD. This chain's CDR3 is CATSEATSGRAKETQYF. Here the CDR3 DNA reads TGTGCCACCAGTGAGGCAACTAGCGGGAGGGCTAAAGAGACCCAGTACTTC.

This clonotype was observed a few times. This chain connects TRBV27 to TRBJ2-7; 13 nucleotides line up with TRBD2. Germline CDR1 MNHEY, CDR2 SMNVEV (reference sequence). The CDR3 length is 15 residues. V shed 6 bases, J shed 5 bases, and the junction held 7 bases outside the gene matches. CDR3 coding DNA: TGTGCCAGCAGGGAACTAGCGGGGGGGCCCCACGAGCAGTACTTC. Its translation is CASRELAGGPHEQYF.

This chain joins TRBV7-2 and TRBJ2-3, with D possibly being TRBD2 (6 bases). Germline assignment: CDR1 SGHTA and CDR2 FQGNSA. V lost 3 bases and J lost 9, with 16 bases in between. This CDR3 has 14 residues. Written as DNA, the CDR3 is TGTGCCAGCAGCTTGGTGGAGGGAGTGAGAACGCAGTATTTT. As protein: CASSLVEGVRTQYF.

The J gene is TRBJ2-1, the V gene TRBV20-1, with D tentatively TRBD1 or TRBD2 (5 bases each). Trimming removed 7 bases from V and 4 bases from J, with 14 bases in between. The CDR3 has 13 amino acids. CDR1 is DFQATT and CDR2 is SNEGSKA in the germline V gene (reference sequence). The CDR3 DNA is TGCAGTGGGGGACCCCACTCGTACAATGAGCAGTTCTTC. Its protein product is CSGGPHSYNEQFF.

This clonotype has just a few counts. This chain uses TRBV2 with TRBJ2-7; 10 bases agree with TRBD1. CDR3 size: 14 residues. Trimming took 6 bases from V and 2 from J; bases not matched to a gene: 4. Germline V gene sequence: CDR1 SNHLY, CDR2 FYNNEI. For the CDR3, the DNA is TGTGCCAGCAGCGCCGGGACAGGGGCCTACGAGCAGTACTTC. Its protein product is CASSAGTGAYEQYF.

The chain couples TRBV9 to TRBJ2-6; D is unresolved. The CDR3 contains 19 residues. The V end was cut by 4 bases, the J end by 2 bases, with 22 bases between. Per the germline V gene, CDR1 is SGDLS and CDR2 is YYNGEE. CDR3 bases: TGTGCCAGCAGCCCTTCGCCCTCCGGGTTAGGAACTGGGGCCAACGTCCTGACTTTC. Protein: CASSPSPSGLGTGANVLTF.

The chain employs TRBV7-8 and TRBJ2-5; D call uncertain. Germline CDR1 reads SGHVS; CDR2 reads FQNEAQ. Between the trimmed V and J ends, which lost 4 bases and 3 bases, there was a span of 15 bases. The CDR3 covers 15 residues. The CDR3 spells CASSSSRGYEETQYF. The CDR3 region has the DNA TGTGCCAGCAGCTCCTCCCGAGGATACGAAGAGACCCAGTACTTC.

This chain links TRBV10-2 with TRBJ1-1; D ambiguous. V dropped 6 bases and J dropped 6 bases, with 11 bases sitting between them. Germline CDR1 reads WSHSY; CDR2 reads SAAADI. This CDR3 contains 12 residues. The DNA for the CDR3 is TGCGCCAGCAGCGAAGGGCCGGCTGAAGCTTTCTTT. This sequence encodes CASSEGPAEAFF.

In its sample, this clonotype was seen a few times. The chain is built from TRBV15 and TRBJ1-6, with 7 bases lining up with TRBD1. V was pared by 0 bases and J by 10 bases, with 6 bases of the junction left unmatched. CDR1 and CDR2 from the germline V gene are LNHNV and YYDKDF (reference sequence). The CDR3 sequence is 15 residues long. CDR3 loop: CATSRDRQGGSPLHF. CDR3 nucleotide sequence: TGTGCCACCAGCAGAGATCGTCAGGGGGGCTCACCCCTCCACTTT.

The J gene is TRBJ1-2, the V gene TRBV10-3; D might be TRBD1 (6 bases). Germline-derived CDR1 and CDR2 are ENHRY and SYGVKD. Trimming stripped 6 bases from V and 4 bases from J, with 18 bases between. The CDR3 spans 15 residues. The CDR3 nucleotides are TGTGCCATCAGACAGGATCTGACAGGTACCTATGGCTACACCTTC. Protein: CAIRQDLTGTYGYTF.